Described below is a single T cell receptor beta chain sequence and its context. Its antigen remains unidentified. It has no much larger one-base neighbor in the sample; base qualities were not kept. TCRbeta CDR3 regions were amplified from genomic DNA using the immunoSEQ Assay, a bias-controlled multiplex PCR. Per the source publication's procedure: Nucleated cell counts per sample were estimated from amplification of reference gene primers within the assay. To quantify the absolute abundance of each unique TCRbeta CDR3 rearrangement, sequence reads were collapsed and filtered. For each sample, productive Simpson clonality was calculated by taking the square root of Simpson's diversity index across productive rearrangements. TCRdb re-hosts the immuneACCESS table, in-frame sequences only. Its copies lack some clones; in the studies checked, an unresolved V gene accounts for under half of them, and the cause for the rest is not known. The DNA gave D and trimming, while V, J and clone size come from that table. Within this sample are 210,000 or so clones, with 70% to 90% of them counted one time only. The ten largest clones take up approximately 2.6% of the sample.

In Seattle, one collaborating source enrolled patients while the infection was active and tracked those patients longitudinally over the course of disease. Whole blood was collected in K2EDTA tubes by collaborating institutions according to the institutions' own protocols. For TCRbeta analysis, collaborators shipped samples as frozen whole blood, isolated PBMCs, or DNA extracted from either of those sample types. The data derive from a study of blood T cell repertoires in COVID-19 (dated by TCRdb to the early 2020s). Broadly, across the study: Samples from collaborators originated in the United States, Italy and Spain and spanned both the acute and convalescent phases of COVID-19. The prospective study material was composed of cDNA or gDNA derived from T cells, B-cell-depleted T cells, or PBMCs. The dataset comprised deeply sampled blood TCRbeta repertoires from subjects exposed to, actively infected with, or recovered from COVID-19. A freely available public database, intended as a resource for researchers studying the immune response to SARS-CoV-2, is where the repertoires were released. Samples came from the ongoing ImmuneRACE study (first 160 participants) plus 1,254 subjects from 6 global collaborators. Nearly every sample came with metadata listing a de-identified subject ID, COVID-19 status, age in years and sex. Where available, HLA class I and class II types were obtained from metadata supplied by the sample provider rather than from assay-based typing. General conclusions and limits of the study: Clinical and demographic metadata were provided uncurated, with the amount varying by source and participant.

From cysteine to phenylalanine, the CDR3 is 16 amino acids long. Only CDR3 DNA is held: 48 bases, read in frame from base 1. V ends up 4 bases short and J 5 bases short, with an unmatched junction base count of 8. The germline V gene supplies CDR1 SGHRS and CDR2 YFSETQ. The sequencing input was peripheral blood. The TCR sequence derives from a man aged 30 to 45 with COVID-19, enrolled during active disease. The rearrangement joined TRBV5-1 to TRBJ2-5; 13 central bases correspond to TRBD2. The DNA sequence follows: TGCGCCAGCAGCGGTGGACTAGCGGGAGTGGGGGAGACCCAGTACTTC. Its protein reads: CASSGGLAGVGETQYF.